The count of the clone carrying this TCR beta chain is one. The CDR3 sequence is 13 residues long. V gave up 4 bases and J gave up 4 bases, with 10 bases separating them. Germline V gene sequence: CDR1 MGHRA, CDR2 YSYEKL. The source of the sample is a study of control samples from healthy donors and cancer patients. TCRdb keeps only in-frame clones here, not all; method: immunoSEQ multiplex PCR. The sample consists of approximately 27,000 clones, about 82% of them appearing once. Specimen: PBMCs. The TCR was taken from a woman in her sixties with head and neck cancer. The chain joins TRBV4-1 to TRBJ1-2; perhaps TRBD1 as D (5 bases). This CDR3 reads CASSPATVYGYTF. The CDR3 DNA follows: TGCGCCAGCAGCCCGGCGACAGTCTATGGCTACACCTTC.